This T cell receptor (beta chain) was retrieved from a study of breast tumors, draining lymph nodes, adjacent tissues. Germline loops: CDR1 MNHEY, CDR2 SMNVEV (reference sequence). CDR3 length equals 13 residues. Trimming removed 6 bases from V and 7 bases from J, with 10 bases in between. Breast cancer patients provided tissue from their axillary draining lymph nodes. Study conclusions and caveats: The lymph node origin of tumor T cells was framed as consistent with a hypothesis, not demonstrated.

TCRdb fed the multiplex PCR reads into MiXCR, producing one record per CDR3 protein. The sample lists 140,000 or so distinct CDR3 sequences, about 31% occurring once. This clonotype was seen many times. Antigen unknown. The chain links TRBV27 to TRBJ1-6, with D possibly matching TRBD1 (6 bases). Sequenced: axillary lymph node tissue. The origin of this receptor is a female donor with breast cancer. Some clones in this sample may be carry-over from other donors' samples. The CDR3 region is CASRLTGNSPLHF. The CDR3 DNA sequence: TGTGCCAGCAGACTTACAGGGAATTCACCCCTCCACTTT.